This T cell receptor beta chain was identified in a study of cytomegalovirus exposure and HLA in healthy donors. Study as a whole: Early released data had about 80 million unique TCRs, all coming from HLA-typed donors. Overall study results and limits: There were a few CMV-associated chains whose specificity for CMV antigens was confirmed in vitro. Whilst most TCR sequences proved rare, a subset of public TCRs occurred across many donors.

The germline V gene encodes CDR1 MDHEN and CDR2 SYDVKM. After removal of 2 bases from V and 2 bases from J, the junction contained 18 bases not matched to a gene. CDR3 size: 20 residues. This clone was observed a single time. The target antigen is unknown. PCR was performed using 60 Vbeta and 13 Jbeta primers. TCRdb's copy holds only in-frame clones and misses some; the assay was immunoSEQ multiplex PCR. The sample shows approximately 110,000 clones, around 80% of them seen only once. The V gene is TRBV28, the J gene TRBJ2-7; TRBD2 aligns across 10 bases. The clonotype was recovered from a man aged 45-65 years in good health and CMV-seronegative. The source material was PBMCs. CDR3 sequence reads: CASSLGALAGVSRMTYEQYF. For the CDR3, the DNA is TGTGCCAGCAGTTTAGGGGCGCTAGCGGGAGTTTCTAGGATGACCTACGAGCAGTACTTC.